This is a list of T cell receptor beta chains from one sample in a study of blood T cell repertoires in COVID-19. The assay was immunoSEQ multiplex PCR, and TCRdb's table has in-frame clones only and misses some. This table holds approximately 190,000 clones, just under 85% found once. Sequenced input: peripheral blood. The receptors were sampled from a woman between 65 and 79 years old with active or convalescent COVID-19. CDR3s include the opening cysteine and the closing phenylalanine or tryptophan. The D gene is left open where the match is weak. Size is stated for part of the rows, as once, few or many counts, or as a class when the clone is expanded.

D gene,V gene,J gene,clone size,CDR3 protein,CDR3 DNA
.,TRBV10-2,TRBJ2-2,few,CASSEGGYAGELFF,TGCGCCAGCAGTGAGGGAGGCTACGCAGGGGAGCTGTTTTTT
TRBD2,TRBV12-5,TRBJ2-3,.,CASGLSGRDTQYF,TGTGCTAGTGGTCTAAGCGGGAGAGATACGCAGTATTTT
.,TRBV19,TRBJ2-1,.,CASRKTDPNEQFF,TGTGCCAGTAGGAAGACAGACCCCAATGAGCAGTTCTTC
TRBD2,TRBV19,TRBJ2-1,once,CASSRDYIWHLGSYNEQFF,TGTGCCAGTAGTAGGGACTATATCTGGCATTTAGGCTCCTACAATGAGCAGTTCTTC
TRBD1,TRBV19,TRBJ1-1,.,CASSEGAAIEAFF,TGTGCCAGTAGTGAGGGGGCGGCCATTGAAGCTTTCTTT
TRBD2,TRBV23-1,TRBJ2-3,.,CASSQSILAGGCTDTQYF,TGCGCCAGCAGTCAATCGATCCTAGCGGGAGGATGCACAGATACGCAGTATTTT
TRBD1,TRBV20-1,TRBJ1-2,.,CSASDREYTF,TGCAGTGCTAGCGACAGGGAGTACACCTTC
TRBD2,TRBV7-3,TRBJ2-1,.,CASSQGLAWNEQFF,TGTGCCAGCAGCCAGGGACTAGCGTGGAATGAGCAGTTCTTC
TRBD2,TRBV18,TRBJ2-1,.,CASSRQRDNEQFF,TGTGCCAGCTCGAGGCAGCGGGATAATGAGCAGTTCTTC
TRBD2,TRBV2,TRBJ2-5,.,CASRPKGLVGPLETQYF,TGTGCCAGCAGACCTAAGGGACTAGTTGGTCCATTGGAGACCCAGTACTTC
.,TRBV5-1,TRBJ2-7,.,CASSLGPGKSRGYEQYF,TGCGCCAGCAGCTTGGGGCCGGGGAAGAGCCGGGGCTACGAGCAGTACTTC
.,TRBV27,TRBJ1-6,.,CASSLFPGENSPLHF,TGTGCCAGCAGTTTATTTCCAGGGGAGAATTCACCCCTCCACTTT
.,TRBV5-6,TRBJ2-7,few,CASSFRGRLEQYF,TGTGCCAGCAGCTTCAGGGGACGGTTGGAGCAGTACTTC
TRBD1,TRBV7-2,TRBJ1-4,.,CASSTSTGGSEKLFF,TGTGCCAGCAGCACCTCGACAGGGGGCTCTGAAAAACTGTTTTTT
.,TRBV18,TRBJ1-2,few,CASSPRTESGYGYTF,TGTGCCAGCTCACCAAGGACAGAGTCTGGCTATGGCTACACCTTC
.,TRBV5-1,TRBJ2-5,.,CASSLVPGVQETQYF,TGCGCCAGCAGCTTGGTCCCGGGAGTACAAGAGACCCAGTACTTC
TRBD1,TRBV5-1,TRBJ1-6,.,CASREGQGHNSPLHF,TGCGCCAGCAGGGAAGGACAGGGGCACAATTCACCCCTCCACTTT
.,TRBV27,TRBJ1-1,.,CASSLLTGKNTEAFF,TGTGCCAGCAGTCTCCTTACAGGGAAGAACACTGAAGCTTTCTTT
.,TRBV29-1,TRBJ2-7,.,CSVAISYEQYF,TGCAGCGTTGCTATTTCCTACGAGCAGTACTTC
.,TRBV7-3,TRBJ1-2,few,CASSGGPEESYTF,TGTGCCAGCAGCGGGGGCCCGGAGGAGAGCTACACCTTC
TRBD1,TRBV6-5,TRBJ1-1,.,CASSRGTENTEAFF,TGTGCCAGCAGCAGGGGGACGGAGAACACTGAAGCTTTCTTT
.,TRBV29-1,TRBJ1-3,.,CSVEDRGSSGNTIYF,TGCAGCGTTGAAGATCGAGGAAGCTCTGGAAACACCATATATTTT
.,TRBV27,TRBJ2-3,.,CASSLRSLTADTQYF,TGTGCCAGCAGTTTACGGTCCCTCACGGCAGATACGCAGTATTTT
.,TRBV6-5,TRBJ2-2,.,CASSQYTGELFF,TGTGCCAGCAGCCAATACACCGGGGAGCTGTTTTTT
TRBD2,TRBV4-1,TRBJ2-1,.,CASSQGLAGYNEQFF,TGCGCCAGCAGCCAAGGACTAGCGGGGTACAATGAGCAGTTCTTC
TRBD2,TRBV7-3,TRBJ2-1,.,CASSTRTSGYNEQFF,TGTGCCAGCAGCACCCGGACTAGCGGGTACAATGAGCAGTTCTTC
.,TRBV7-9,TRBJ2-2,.,CASSLGGGTGELFF,TGTGCCAGCAGCTTAGGTGGCGGTACCGGGGAGCTGTTTTTT
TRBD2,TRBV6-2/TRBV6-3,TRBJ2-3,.,CASSYSRGVLTQYF,TGTGCCAGCAGTTATTCCCGGGGGGTATTAACGCAGTATTTT
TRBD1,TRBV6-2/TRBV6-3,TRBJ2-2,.,CASSYRLTGADTGELFF,TGTGCCAGCAGTTACCGTCTGACAGGGGCGGACACCGGGGAGCTGTTTTTT
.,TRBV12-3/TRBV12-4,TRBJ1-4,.,CASNRDNEKLFF,TGTGCCAGCAACCGGGATAATGAAAAACTGTTTTTT
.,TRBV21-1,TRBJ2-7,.,CASSKIGGSYEQYF,TGTGCCAGCAGCAAAATCGGCGGCTCCTACGAGCAGTACTTC
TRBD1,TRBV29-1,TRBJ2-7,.,CSVDGTGGYEQYF,TGCAGCGTTGACGGGACAGGGGGTTACGAGCAGTACTTC
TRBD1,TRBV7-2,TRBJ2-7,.,CASSPTGPGAQYF,TGTGCCAGCAGCCCGACAGGGCCCGGGGCTCAGTACTTC
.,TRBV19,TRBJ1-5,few,CASKDRGNQPQHF,TGTGCCAGTAAGGACAGAGGAAATCAGCCCCAGCATTTT
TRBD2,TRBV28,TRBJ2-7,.,CASSLGGDEQYF,TGTGCCAGCAGTTTGGGGGGGGACGAGCAGTACTTC
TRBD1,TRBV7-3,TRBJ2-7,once,CASSPGSGTGKYEQYF,TGTGCCAGCAGCCCCGGAAGTGGGACAGGGAAGTACGAGCAGTACTTC